This T cell receptor beta chain was profiled in a study of blood T cell repertoires in COVID-19. Study background: There were acute and convalescent COVID-19 samples, and they came from the United States, Italy and Spain. The cDNA or gDNA used as material had been derived from T cells, B-cell-depleted T cells, or PBMCs.

Original processing notes: Estimates of nucleated cell counts were drawn from the amplification of reference gene primers. Repertoires were generated with immunoSEQ multiplex PCR, while TCRdb's copy carries only in-frame clones and drops some. V and J calls and clone size follow that table, whereas D and trimming were derived from the DNA. The table lists approximately 160,000 clones, around 84% of them singletons. Trimming stripped 4 bases from V and 5 bases from J, with 17 bases between. CDR1 is SEHNR and CDR2 is FQNEAQ in the germline V gene (reference sequence). This CDR3 has 15 residues. This sequence joins TRBV7-9 and TRBJ1-1, with a weak D call TRBD1 (5 bases). The TCR sequence derives from a man aged 45-60 years with active or convalescent COVID-19. Sequencing was done on a sample of peripheral blood. CDR3 amino acids: CASSSIEAGITEAFF. The DNA of the CDR3 is TGTGCCAGCAGCTCAATAGAGGCAGGGATTACTGAAGCTTTCTTT.